This T cell receptor beta chain derives from a study of cytomegalovirus exposure and HLA in healthy donors. Study-wide results and limits: Immune exposure information available was restricted to CMV serostatus.

The PCR used 60 Vbeta and 13 Jbeta primers. TCRdb keeps only in-frame clones here, not all; method: immunoSEQ multiplex PCR. This table holds 110,000 to 150,000 clones, just under 70% found once. Germline CDR1 SGDLS, CDR2 YYNGEE. The V end lost 1 base, the J end lost 7 bases, and 5 bases lay between the germline ends. The CDR3 has 12 residues. In this sample, this clone turned up a few times. Its antigen remains unidentified. The chain combines TRBV9 with TRBJ2-2; D is possibly TRBD1 (5 bases). The sequencing input was PBMCs. The TCR sequence derives from a man aged 55 to 70 in good health and CMV-seronegative. This CDR3 is CASSVQGGELFF. In nucleotides, the CDR3 is TGTGCCAGCAGCGTACAGGGCGGGGAGCTGTTTTTT.